A selection of T cell receptor beta chains follows, all from one sample in a study of T cell clonotyping in hematopoietic cell transplantation. Here immunoSEQ multiplex PCR was the method, and the copy in TCRdb shows in-frame clones only, minus some. Here the sample spans almost 20,000 clones, around 85% being singletons. Sample: peripheral blood mononuclear cells. The receptors come from a man in his sixties in good health. Some clones in this sample may be carry-over from other donors' samples. The CDR3 runs from the conserved cysteine through the conserved F or W. The order of the fields is V gene, clone size, D gene, J gene, CDR3 DNA, CDR3 protein. A D gene is named only where the DNA matches it firmly. Expanded clones are given a class, and other clones once, few, many or no size at all.

TRBV7-8	.	.	TRBJ2-7	TGTGCCAGCAGCCCTCAGAACCCCCCCGGGAACGAGCAGTACTTC	CASSPQNPPGNEQYF
TRBV29-1	.	.	TRBJ2-3	TGCAGCGTGGAAAATATCGGGCGCAGCACAGATACGCAGTATTTT	CSVENIGRSTDTQYF
TRBV7-9	.	.	TRBJ1-1	TGTGCCAGCAGCTTAGGCGGGGAAGGGGTCGCTTTCTTT	CASSLGGEGVAFF
TRBV7-8	.	TRBD1	TRBJ1-5	TGTGCCAGCAGCTCTAAGTGGACAGGCAAAAATCAGCCCCAGCATTTT	CASSSKWTGKNQPQHF
TRBV29-1	.	.	TRBJ2-7	TGCAGCCGGACGTACGACGAGCAGTACTTC	CSRTYDEQYF
TRBV30	once	.	TRBJ2-5	TGTGCCTGGAGTGTCATGGGACAAGAGACCCAGTACTTC	CAWSVMGQETQYF
TRBV6-5	few	.	TRBJ1-3	TGTGCCAGCAGCCATGTCAACTCTGGAAACACCATATATTTT	CASSHVNSGNTIYF
TRBV7-2	.	.	TRBJ2-7	TGTGCCAGCAGCTTAGAAACCTACGAGCAGTACTTC	CASSLETYEQYF
TRBV2	.	.	TRBJ2-3	TGTGCCAGCAGCGTTAGGGATACGCAGTATTTT	CASSVRDTQYF
TRBV7-3	.	.	TRBJ1-1	TGTGCCAGCAGCTTAGCGGGATGGGAGTCAGCTTTCTTT	CASSLAGWESAFF
TRBV29-1	once	TRBD1	TRBJ2-4	TGCAGCGTTGAAGGATGGACAGGCGACTTAAACATTCAGTACTTC	CSVEGWTGDLNIQYF
TRBV5-1	.	.	TRBJ2-7	TGCGCCAGCAGCCGAACAGGACAGAGCTACGAGCAGTACTTC	CASSRTGQSYEQYF
TRBV7-6	.	.	TRBJ2-1	TGTGCCAGCAGCTCCACCCGACAATACAATGAGCAGTTCTTC	CASSSTRQYNEQFF